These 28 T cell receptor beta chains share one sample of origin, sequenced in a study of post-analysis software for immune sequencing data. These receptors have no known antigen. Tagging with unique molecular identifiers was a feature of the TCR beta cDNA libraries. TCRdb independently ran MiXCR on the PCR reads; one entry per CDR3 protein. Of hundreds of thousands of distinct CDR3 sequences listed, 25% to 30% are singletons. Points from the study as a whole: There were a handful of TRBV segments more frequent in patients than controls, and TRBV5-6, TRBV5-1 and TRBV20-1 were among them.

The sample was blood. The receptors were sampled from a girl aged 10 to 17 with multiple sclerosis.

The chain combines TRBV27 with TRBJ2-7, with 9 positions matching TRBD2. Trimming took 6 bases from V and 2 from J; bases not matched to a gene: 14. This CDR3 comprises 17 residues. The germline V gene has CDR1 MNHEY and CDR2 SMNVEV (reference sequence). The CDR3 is CASSPIRTSGRAYEQYF. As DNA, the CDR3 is TGTGCCAGCAGCCCTATCAGAACTAGCGGGCGCGCCTACGAGCAGTACTTC.

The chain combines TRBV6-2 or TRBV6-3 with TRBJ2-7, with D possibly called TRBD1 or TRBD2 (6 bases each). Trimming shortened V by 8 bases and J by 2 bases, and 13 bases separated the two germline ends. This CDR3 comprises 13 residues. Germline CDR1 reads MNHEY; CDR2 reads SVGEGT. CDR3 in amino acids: CASRRGPTYEQYF. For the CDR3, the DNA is TGTGCCAGCCGCCGGGGGCCCACCTACGAGCAGTACTTC.

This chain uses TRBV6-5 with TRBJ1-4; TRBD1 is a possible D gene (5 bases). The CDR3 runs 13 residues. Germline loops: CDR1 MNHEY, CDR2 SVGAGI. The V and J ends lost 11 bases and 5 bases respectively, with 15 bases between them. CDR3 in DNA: TGTGCCGTCAAGCAGGGTGGAAATGAAAAACTGTTTTTT. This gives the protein CAVKQGGNEKLFF.

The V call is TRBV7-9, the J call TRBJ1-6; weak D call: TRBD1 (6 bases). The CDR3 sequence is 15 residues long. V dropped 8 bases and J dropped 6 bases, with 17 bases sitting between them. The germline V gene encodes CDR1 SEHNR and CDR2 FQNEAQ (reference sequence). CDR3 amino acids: CASSGGTQPNSPLHF. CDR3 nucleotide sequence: TGTGCCAGCTCTGGGGGGACACAGCCTAATTCACCCCTCCACTTT.

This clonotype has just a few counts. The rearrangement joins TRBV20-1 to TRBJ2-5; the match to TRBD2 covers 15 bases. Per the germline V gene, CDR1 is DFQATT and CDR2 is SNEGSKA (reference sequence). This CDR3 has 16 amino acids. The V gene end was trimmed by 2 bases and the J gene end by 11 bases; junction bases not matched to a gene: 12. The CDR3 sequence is CSARSLGTSGRREQYF. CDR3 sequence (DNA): TGCAGTGCTAGATCCCTTGGGACTAGCGGGAGGAGGGAGCAGTACTTC.

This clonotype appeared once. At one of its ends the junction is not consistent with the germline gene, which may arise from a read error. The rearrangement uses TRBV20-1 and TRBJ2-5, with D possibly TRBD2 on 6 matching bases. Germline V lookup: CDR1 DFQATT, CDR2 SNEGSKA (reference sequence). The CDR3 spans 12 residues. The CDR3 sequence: CRASDSSETQYF. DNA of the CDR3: TGCAGGGCTAGCGATAGCTCAGAGACCCAGTACTTC.

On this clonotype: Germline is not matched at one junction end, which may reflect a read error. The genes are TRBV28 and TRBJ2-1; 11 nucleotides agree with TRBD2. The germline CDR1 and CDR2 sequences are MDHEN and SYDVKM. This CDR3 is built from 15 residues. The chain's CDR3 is CASGFIAGGLNEQFF. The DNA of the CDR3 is TGTGCCAGCGGTTTTATAGCGGGGGGGCTTAATGAGCAGTTCTTC.

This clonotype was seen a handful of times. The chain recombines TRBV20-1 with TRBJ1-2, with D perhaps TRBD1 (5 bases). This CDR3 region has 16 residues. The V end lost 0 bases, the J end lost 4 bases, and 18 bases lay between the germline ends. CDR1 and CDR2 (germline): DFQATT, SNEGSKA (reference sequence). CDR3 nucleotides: TGCAGTGCTAGAGATCTGAGGGGTGATAGGCCCTATGGCTACACCTTC. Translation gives CSARDLRGDRPYGYTF.

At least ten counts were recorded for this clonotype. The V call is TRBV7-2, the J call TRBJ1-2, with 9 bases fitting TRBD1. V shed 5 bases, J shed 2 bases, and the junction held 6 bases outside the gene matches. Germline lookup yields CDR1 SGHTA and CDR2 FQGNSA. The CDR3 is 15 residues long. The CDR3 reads CASSGRQGENYGYTF. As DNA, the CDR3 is TGTGCCAGCAGCGGACGACAGGGGGAGAACTATGGCTACACCTTC.

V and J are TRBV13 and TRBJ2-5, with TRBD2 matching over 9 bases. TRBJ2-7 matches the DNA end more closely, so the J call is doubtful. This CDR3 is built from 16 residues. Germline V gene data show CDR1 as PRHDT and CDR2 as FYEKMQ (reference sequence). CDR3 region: CASSHSSGTSLDEQYF. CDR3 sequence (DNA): TGTGCCAGCAGCCACTCCTCCGGGACTAGCCTTGACGAGCAGTACTTC.

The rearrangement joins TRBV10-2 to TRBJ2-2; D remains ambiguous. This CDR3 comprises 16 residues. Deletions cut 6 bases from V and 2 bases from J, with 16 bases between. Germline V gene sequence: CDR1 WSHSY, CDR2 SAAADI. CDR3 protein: CASRALLGTNTGELFF. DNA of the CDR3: TGCGCCAGCAGGGCCCTGCTGGGAACAAACACCGGGGAGCTGTTTTTT.

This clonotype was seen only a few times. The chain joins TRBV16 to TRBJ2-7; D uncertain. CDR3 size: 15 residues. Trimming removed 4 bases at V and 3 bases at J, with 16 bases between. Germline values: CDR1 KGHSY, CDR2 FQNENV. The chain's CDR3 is CASSPSVAVRYEQYF. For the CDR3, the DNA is TGTGCCAGCAGCCCCTCGGTGGCGGTACGCTACGAGCAGTACTTC.

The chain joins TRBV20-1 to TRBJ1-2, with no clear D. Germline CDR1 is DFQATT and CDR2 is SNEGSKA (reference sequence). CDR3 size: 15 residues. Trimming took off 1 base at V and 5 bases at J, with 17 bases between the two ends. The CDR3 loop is CSARGARTHGYGYTF. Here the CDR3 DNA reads TGCAGTGCTAGAGGCGCGAGGACGCATGGGTATGGCTACACCTTC.

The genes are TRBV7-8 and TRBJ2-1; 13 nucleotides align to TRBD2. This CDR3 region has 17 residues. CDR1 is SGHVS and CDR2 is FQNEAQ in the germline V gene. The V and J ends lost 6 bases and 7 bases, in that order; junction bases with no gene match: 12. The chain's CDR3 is CASSLQPGLAGYNEQFF. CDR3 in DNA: TGTGCCAGCAGTTTACAACCGGGACTAGCGGGGTATAATGAGCAGTTCTTC.

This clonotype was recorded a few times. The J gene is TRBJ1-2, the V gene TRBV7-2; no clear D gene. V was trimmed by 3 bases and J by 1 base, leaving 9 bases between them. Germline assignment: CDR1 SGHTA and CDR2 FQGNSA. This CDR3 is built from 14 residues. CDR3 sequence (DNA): TGTGCCAGCAGCTTCTCCCCGGATAACTATGGCTACACCTTC. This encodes CASSFSPDNYGYTF.

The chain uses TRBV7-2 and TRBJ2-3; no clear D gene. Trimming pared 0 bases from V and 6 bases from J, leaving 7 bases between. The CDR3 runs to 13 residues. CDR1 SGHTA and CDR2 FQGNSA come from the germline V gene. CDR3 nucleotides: TGTGCCAGCAGCTTAGCGATCAGGGATACGCAGTATTTT. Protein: CASSLAIRDTQYF.

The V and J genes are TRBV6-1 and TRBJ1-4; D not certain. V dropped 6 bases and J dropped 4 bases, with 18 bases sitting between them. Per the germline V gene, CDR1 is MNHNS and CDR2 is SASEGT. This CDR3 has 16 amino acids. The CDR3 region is CASRDHGQPFNEKLFF. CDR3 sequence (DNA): TGTGCCAGCAGGGACCACGGGCAGCCCTTTAATGAAAAACTGTTTTTT.

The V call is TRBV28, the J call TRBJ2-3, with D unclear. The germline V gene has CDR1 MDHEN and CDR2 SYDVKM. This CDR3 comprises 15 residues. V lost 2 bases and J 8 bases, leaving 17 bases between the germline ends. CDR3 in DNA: TGTGCCAGCAGTTTAAGGGCCCCTTGGTTTGCTACGCAGTATTTT. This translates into CASSLRAPWFATQYF.

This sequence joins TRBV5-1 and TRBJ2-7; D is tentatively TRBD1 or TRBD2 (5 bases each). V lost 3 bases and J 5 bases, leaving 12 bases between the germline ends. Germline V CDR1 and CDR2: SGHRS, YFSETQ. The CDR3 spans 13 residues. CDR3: CASSYGTSDEQYF. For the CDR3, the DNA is TGCGCCAGCAGCTACGGGACCTCGGACGAGCAGTACTTC.

DNA for the CDR3: TGTGCCAGCAGCCAAGACCAGGGGGGGTACTATGGCTACACCTTC. Translation: CASSQDQGGYYGYTF. This chain connects TRBV3-1 to TRBJ1-2; 7 positions match TRBD1. Germline assignment: CDR1 LGHDT and CDR2 YNNKEL (reference sequence). CDR3 length equals 15 residues. The V segment lost 0 bases and the J segment 3 bases; nucleotides outside the gene matches: 4.

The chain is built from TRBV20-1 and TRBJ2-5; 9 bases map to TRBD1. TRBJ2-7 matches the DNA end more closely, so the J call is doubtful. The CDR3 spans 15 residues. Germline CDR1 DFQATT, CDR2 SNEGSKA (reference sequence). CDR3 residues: CSARSVTGGLNEQYF. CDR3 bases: TGCAGTGCTAGATCCGTTACAGGGGGCTTGAACGAGCAGTACTTC.

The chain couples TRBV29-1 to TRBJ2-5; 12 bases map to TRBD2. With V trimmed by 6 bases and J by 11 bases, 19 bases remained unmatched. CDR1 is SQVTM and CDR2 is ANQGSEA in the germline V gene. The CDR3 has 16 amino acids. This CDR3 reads CSVQTLAGGPRNEQYF. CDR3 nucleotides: TGCAGCGTACAGACTCTAGCGGGAGGGCCCCGCAATGAGCAGTACTTC.

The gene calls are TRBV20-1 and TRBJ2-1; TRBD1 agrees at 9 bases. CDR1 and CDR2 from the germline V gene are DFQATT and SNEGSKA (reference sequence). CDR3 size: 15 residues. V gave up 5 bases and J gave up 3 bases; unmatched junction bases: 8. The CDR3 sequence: CSAPSGQGIYNEQFF. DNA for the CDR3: TGCAGTGCTCCATCGGGACAGGGTATCTACAATGAGCAGTTCTTC.

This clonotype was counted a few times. The DNA for the CDR3 is TGCAGCGGAGGGACAGGGGCTGACTATGGCTACACCTTC. Translating gives CSGGTGADYGYTF. The chain uses TRBV29-1 and TRBJ1-2; 10 bases line up with TRBD1. Looked up from germline, CDR1 is SQVTM and CDR2 is ANQGSEA. CDR3 length: 13 residues. The ends lost 7 bases at V and 3 bases at J; junction bases unmatched: 5. Using reference TRBV29-1 and TRBJ1-2 for the parts outside the CDR3, the full variable domain is SAVISQKPSRDICQRGTSLTIQCQVDSQVTMMFWYRQQPGQSLTLIATANQGSEATYESGFVIDKFPISRPNLTFSTLTVSNMSPEDSSIYLCSGGTGADYGYTFGSGTRLTVV.

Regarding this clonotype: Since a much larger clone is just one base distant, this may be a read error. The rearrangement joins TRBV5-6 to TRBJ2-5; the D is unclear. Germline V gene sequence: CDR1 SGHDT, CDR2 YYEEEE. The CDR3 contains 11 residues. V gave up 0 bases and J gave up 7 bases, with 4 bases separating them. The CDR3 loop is CASSLERTQYF. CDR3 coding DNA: TGTGCCAGCAGCTTGGAGAGGACCCAGTACTTC.

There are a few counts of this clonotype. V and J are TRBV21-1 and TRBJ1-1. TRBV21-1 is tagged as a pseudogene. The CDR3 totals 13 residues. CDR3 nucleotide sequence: TGTGCCAGCAGCAAAGGACAGAACACTGAAGCTTTCTTT. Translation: CASSKGQNTEAFF.

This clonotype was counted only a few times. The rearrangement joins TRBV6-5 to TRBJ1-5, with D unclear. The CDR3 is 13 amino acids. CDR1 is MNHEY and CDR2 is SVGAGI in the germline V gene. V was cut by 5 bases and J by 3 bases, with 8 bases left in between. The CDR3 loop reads CASSGSNNQPQHF. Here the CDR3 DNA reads TGTGCCAGCAGTGGGTCTAACAATCAGCCCCAGCATTTT.

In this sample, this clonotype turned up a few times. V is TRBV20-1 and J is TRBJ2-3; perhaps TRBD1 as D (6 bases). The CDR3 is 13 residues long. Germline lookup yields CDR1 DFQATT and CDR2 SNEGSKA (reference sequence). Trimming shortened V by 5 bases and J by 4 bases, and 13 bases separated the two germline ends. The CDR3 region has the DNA TGCAGTGCTCACCCAGGGGAGTCAGATACGCAGTATTTT. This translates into CSAHPGESDTQYF.